The T cell receptor (beta chain) under discussion was sequenced for a study of human T cells and chemical hapten exposure. Across the study: On about 2 cm by about 2 cm of upper inner arm skin, sensitization was performed with 2% DPC. From small differences in pooled library volume came most of the variation in per-sample TCR yields.

Between the trimmed V and J ends, which lost 8 bases and 9 bases, there was a span of 14 bases. Germline V gives CDR1 MNHEY, CDR2 SVGEGT. The CDR3 consists of 11 residues. During construction of the library, unique molecular identifiers were attached to individual cDNA molecules for quantitative, reproducible TCR counting. TCRdb re-analysed the RACE reads in MiXCR, keeping a single row per CDR3 protein. This table has about 90,000 distinct CDR3 sequences, around 9.9% appearing once. As to time point: patch test 3, about 24 weeks after DPC sensitization. Treatment of the sample: therapeutic diphenylcyclopropenone sensitization with weekly scalp DPC. Study-level results: It was expanded TCRs that formed significantly more large CDR3 similarity clusters than controls did.

This clonotype was detected ten times or more. Its antigen is not known. The sample in question was whole blood, obtained in connection with sensitization to the hapten diphenylcyclopropenone (DPC). This TCR came from a woman in her 30s with alopecia areata. Some clones in this sample may be carry-over from other donors' samples. V usage is TRBV6-2 or TRBV6-3 and J usage is TRBJ2-7; tentative D call: TRBD2 (5 bases). CDR3: CASRSGGGQYF. CDR3 DNA: TGTGCCAGCCGATCCGGAGGTGGGCAGTACTTC.